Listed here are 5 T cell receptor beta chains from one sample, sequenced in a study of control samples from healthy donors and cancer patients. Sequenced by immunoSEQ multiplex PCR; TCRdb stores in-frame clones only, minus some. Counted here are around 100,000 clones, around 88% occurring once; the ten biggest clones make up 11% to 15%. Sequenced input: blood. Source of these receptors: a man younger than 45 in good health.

This CDR3 is CASSLYLGQLNTEAFF. For the CDR3, the DNA is TGTGCCAGCAGTTTATACCTGGGACAACTAAACACTGAAGCTTTCTTT. This chain uses TRBV27 with TRBJ1-1; possibly TRBD1 for D (6 bases). The germline CDR1 and CDR2 sequences are MNHEY and SMNVEV (reference sequence). The germline V and J ends were trimmed by 1 base and 2 bases, with 14 bases remaining between them. The CDR3 length is 16 residues.

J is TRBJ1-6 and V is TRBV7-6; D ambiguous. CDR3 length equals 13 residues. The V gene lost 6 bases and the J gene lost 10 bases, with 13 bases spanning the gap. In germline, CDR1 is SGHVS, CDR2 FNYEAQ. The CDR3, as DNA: TGTGCCAGCAGGCGGGAGATGGGGTCACCCCTCCACTTT. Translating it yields CASRREMGSPLHF.

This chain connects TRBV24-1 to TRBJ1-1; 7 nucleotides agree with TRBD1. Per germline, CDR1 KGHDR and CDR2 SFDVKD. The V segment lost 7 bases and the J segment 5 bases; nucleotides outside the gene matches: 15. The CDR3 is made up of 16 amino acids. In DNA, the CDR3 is TGTGCCACCAGAGGGTCAGGGGGTGGGGCGGGGACTGAAGCTTTCTTT. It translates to CATRGSGGGAGTEAFF.

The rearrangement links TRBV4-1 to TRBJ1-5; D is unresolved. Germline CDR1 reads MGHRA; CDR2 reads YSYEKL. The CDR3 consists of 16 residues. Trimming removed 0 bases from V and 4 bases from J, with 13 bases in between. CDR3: CASSQDSFTVNQPQHF. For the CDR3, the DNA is TGCGCCAGCAGCCAAGATTCGTTCACAGTGAATCAGCCCCAGCATTTT.

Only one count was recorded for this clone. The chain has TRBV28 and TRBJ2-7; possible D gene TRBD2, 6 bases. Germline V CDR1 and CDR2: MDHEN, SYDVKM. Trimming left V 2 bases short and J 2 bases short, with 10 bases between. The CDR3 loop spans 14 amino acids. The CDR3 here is CASSLKLATYEQYF. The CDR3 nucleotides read TGTGCCAGCAGTTTAAAACTAGCCACCTACGAGCAGTACTTC.